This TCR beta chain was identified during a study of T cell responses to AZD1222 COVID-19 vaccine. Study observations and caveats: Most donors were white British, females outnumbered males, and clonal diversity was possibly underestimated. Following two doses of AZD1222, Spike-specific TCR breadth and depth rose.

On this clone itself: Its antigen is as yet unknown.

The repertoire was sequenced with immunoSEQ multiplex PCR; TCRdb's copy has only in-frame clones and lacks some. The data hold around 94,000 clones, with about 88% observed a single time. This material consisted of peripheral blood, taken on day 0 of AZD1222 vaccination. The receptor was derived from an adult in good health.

The CDR3 protein is CASSPRGAHGYTF. In DNA form, the CDR3 reads TGTGCCAGTAGTCCCCGTGGGGCCCATGGCTACACCTTC. This rearrangement joins TRBV19 to TRBJ1-2; the D gene is possibly TRBD1 (5 bases). V was pared by 5 bases and J by 6 bases, with 13 bases between. The CDR3 has 13 residues. The germline gives CDR1 LNHDA, CDR2 SQIVND (reference sequence).